The present T cell receptor beta chain was sequenced within a study of CD8+CD57+ T cells in acquired aplastic anemia. Study details: Yields of DNA that came from sorted CD4+ and CD8+ cells averaged approximately 3.2 ug. Study findings and constraints: Patient and control CD8+ Simpson's diversity was not significantly different. Roughly 27 shared CD8+ CDR3s appeared highly expressed within patients' immunodominant clones.

This clonotype was observed a handful of times. Its antigen is undetermined. This sequence may be a read error, since a much larger clone differs from it by one base. The CDR3 ends on some other residue instead of the conserved phenylalanine or tryptophan, so this is likely a read error. This CDR3 comprises 15 residues. The germline gives CDR1 SNHLY, CDR2 FYNNEI. V was trimmed by 5 bases and J by 7 bases, leaving 15 bases between them. Sequencing was done on patients that had shown CD8+CD57+ cell expansion by flow cytometry. Patient blood was sampled before any therapy had been received. TCR beta VDJ combinations and CDR3 sequences were profiled from genomic DNA. MiXCR was run by TCRdb on the reads, yielding one entry per CDR3 protein. The sample gives approximately 150,000 distinct CDR3 sequences, approximately 51% of which show up once; 3% to 4% is in the top ten.

V is TRBV2 and J is TRBJ1-6; the D gene is possibly TRBD1 (6 bases). The sequence derives from a human donor with aplastic anemia. Input material: sorted CD4+, CD8+, or CD8+CD57+ T cells (not recorded which) from PBMCs. In DNA form, the CDR3 reads TGTGCCAGCAGTTTACAGGGAGAGGGGAATTCACCCCTCCACATT. Residues: CASSLQGEGNSPLHI.